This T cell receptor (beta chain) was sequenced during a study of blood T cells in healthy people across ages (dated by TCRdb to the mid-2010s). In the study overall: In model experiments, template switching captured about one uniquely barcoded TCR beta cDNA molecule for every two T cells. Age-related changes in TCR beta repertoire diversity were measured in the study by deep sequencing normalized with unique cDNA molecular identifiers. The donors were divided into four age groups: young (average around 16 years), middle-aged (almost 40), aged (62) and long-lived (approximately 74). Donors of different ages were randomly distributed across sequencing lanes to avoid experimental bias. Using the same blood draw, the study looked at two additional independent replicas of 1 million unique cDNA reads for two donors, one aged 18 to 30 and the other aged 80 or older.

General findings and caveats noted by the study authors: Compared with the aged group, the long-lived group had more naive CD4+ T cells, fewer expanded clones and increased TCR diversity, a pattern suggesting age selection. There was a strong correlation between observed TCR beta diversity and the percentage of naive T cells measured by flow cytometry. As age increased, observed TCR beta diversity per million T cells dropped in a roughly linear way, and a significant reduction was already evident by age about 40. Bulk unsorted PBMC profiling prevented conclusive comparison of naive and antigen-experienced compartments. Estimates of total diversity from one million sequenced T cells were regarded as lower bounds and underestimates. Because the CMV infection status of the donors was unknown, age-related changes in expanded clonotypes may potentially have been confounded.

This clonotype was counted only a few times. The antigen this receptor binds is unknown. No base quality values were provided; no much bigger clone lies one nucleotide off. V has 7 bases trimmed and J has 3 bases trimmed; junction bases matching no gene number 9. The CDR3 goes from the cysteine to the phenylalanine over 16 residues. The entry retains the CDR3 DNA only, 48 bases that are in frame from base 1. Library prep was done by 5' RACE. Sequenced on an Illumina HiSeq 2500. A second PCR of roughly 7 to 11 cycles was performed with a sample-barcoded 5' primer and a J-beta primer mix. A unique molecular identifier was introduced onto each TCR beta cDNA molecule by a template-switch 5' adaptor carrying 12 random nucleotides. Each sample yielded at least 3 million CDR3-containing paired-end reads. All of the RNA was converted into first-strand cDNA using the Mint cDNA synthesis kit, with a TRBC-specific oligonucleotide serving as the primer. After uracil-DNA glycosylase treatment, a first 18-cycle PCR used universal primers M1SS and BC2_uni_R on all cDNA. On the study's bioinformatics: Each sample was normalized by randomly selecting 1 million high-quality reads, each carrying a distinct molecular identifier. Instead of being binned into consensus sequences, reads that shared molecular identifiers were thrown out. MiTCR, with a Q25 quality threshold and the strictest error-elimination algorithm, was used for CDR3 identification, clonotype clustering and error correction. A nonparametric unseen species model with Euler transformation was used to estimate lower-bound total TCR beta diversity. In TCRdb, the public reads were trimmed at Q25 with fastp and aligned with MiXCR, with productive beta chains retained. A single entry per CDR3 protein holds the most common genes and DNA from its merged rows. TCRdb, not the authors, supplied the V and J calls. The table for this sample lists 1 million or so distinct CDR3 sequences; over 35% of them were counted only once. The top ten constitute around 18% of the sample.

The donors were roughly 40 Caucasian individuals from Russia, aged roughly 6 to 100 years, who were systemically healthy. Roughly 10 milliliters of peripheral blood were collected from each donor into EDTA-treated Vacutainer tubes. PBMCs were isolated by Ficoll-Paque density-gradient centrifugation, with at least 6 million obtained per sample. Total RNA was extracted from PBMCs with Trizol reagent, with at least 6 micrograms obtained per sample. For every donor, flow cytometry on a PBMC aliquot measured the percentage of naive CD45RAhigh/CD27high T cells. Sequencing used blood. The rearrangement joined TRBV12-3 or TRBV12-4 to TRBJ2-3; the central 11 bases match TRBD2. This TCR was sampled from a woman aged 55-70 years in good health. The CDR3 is CASTPLTSGSTDTQYF. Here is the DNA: TGTGCCAGCACTCCCCTTACTAGCGGGAGTACAGATACGCAGTATTTT.